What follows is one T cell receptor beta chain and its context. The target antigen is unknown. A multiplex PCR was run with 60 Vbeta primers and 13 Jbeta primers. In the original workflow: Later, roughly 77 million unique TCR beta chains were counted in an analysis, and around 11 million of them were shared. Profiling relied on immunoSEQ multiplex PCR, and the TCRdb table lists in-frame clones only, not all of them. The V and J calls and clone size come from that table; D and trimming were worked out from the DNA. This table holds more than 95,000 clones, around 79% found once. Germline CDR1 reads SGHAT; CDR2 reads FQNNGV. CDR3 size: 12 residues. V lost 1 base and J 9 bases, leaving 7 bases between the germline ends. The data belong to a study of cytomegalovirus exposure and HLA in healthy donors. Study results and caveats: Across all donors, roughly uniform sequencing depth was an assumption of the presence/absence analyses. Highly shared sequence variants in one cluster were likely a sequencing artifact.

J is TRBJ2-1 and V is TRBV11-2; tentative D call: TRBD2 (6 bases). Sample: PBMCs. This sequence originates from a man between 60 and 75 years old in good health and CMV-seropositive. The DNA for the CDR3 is TGTGCCAGCAGCTTAGGCGGGACTGAGCAGTTCTTC. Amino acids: CASSLGGTEQFF. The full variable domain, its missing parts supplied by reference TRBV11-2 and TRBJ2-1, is EAGVAQSPRYKIIEKRQSVAFWCNPISGHATLYWYQQILGQGPKLLIQFQNNGVVDDSQLPKDRFSAERLKGVDSTLKIQPAKLEDSAVYLCASSLGGTEQFFGPGTRLTVL.